This TCR beta chain was captured by sequencing in a study of cytomegalovirus exposure and HLA in healthy donors. Overall study results and limits: Follow-up analysis later connected one missense variant in DCLRE1C with trimming of TCR beta V- and J-genes.

Every donor was a healthy person donating bone marrow. There are a few counts of this clone. Its antigen is not known. PCR amplification relied on 60 Vbeta primers (plus 13 Jbeta primers). The data were produced by immunoSEQ multiplex PCR, yet TCRdb's version contains in-frame clones alone and is incomplete. The data show more than 85,000 clones, about 69% seen once. This CDR3 is built from 15 residues. The rearrangement uses TRBV21-1 and TRBJ2-3; the D call of TRBD1 is as the table states it, not checked on the DNA. TRBV21-1 is a documented pseudogene. Sequences were obtained from PBMCs. The source is a human donor in good health. CDR3: CASSPQGGSTDTQYF. The CDR3 DNA reads TGTGCCAGCAGCCCCCAGGGGGGTTCCACAGATACGCAGTATTTT.